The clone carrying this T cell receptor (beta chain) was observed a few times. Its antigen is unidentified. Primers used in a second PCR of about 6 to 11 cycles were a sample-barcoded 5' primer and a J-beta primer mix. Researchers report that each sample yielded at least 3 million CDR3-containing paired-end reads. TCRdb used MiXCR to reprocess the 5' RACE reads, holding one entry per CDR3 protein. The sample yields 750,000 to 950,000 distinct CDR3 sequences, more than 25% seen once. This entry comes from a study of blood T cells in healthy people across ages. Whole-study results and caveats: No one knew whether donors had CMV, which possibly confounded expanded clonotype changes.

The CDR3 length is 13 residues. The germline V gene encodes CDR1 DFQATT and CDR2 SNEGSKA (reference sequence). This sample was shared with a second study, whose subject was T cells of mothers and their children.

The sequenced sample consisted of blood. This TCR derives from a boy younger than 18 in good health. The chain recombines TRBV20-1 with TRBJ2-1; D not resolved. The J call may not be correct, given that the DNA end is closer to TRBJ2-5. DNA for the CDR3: TGCAGTGCTAGGGCTAGTTGGCGAGAGACCCAGTACTTC. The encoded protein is CSARASWRETQYF.